The sequence of this T cell receptor (beta chain) was determined in a study of cytomegalovirus exposure and HLA in healthy donors. About the research overall: About 79 million unique TCRs from HLA-typed donors were held in an early data release.

Study-level findings and limits: In a later analysis, CMV-associated beta chains were mostly HLA-associated, it appeared.

CDR1 and CDR2 (germline): LGHNA, YSLEER. The CDR3 extends over 16 amino acids. Trimming left V 3 bases short and J 3 bases short, with 17 bases between. Use of 60 Vbeta and 13 Jbeta primers characterized the PCR. Some clones are missing from TCRdb's copy, which holds only in-frame ones; the method was immunoSEQ multiplex PCR. The data contain some 130,000 clones, roughly four fifths of them singletons. Regarding this clone: Its specificity is unknown.

The chain joins TRBV4-3 to TRBJ1-2, with D maybe TRBD1 (6 bases). This sequence was found in a woman aged 25 to 39 in good health and CMV-seropositive. Sequencing used PBMCs. The CDR3 sequence is CASSHVGTGMDYGYTF. The CDR3, as DNA: TGCGCCAGCAGCCACGTAGGTACAGGGATGGACTATGGCTACACCTTC.